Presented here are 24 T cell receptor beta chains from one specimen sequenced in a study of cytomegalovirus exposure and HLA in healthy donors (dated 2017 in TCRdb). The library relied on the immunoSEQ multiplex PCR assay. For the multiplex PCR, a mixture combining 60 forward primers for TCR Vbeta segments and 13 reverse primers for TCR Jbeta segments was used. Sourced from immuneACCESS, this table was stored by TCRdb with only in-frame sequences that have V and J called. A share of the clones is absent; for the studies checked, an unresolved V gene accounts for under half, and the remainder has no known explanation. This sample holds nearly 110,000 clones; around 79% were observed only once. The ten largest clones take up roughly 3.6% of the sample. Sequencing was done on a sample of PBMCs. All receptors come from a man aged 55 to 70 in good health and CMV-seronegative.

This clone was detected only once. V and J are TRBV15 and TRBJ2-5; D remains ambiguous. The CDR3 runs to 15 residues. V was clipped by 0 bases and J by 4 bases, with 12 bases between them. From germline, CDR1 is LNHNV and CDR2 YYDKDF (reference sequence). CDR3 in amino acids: CATSRDPGGGETQYF. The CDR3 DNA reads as TGTGCCACCAGCAGAGATCCAGGTGGTGGAGAGACCCAGTACTTC.

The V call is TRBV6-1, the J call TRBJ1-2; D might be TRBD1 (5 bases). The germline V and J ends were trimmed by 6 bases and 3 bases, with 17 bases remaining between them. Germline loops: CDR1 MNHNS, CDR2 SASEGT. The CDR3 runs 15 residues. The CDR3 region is CASRRQGGADYGYTF. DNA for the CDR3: TGTGCCAGCAGGCGGCAGGGAGGAGCTGACTATGGCTACACCTTC.

As DNA, the CDR3 is TGCGCCAGCAGCCCCCTAGGGGAGGGGAGGGAGACCCAGTACTTC. Its protein is CASSPLGEGRETQYF. The chain recombines TRBV4-3 with TRBJ2-5, with TRBD2 matching over 7 bases. This CDR3 is built from 15 residues. The germline V gene has CDR1 LGHNA and CDR2 YSLEER. V was clipped by 4 bases and J by 5 bases; unmatched bases: 10.

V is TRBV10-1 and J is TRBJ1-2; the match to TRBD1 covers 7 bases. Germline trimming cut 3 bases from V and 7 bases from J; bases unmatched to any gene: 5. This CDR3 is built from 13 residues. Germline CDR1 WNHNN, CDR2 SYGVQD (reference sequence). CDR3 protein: CASSELDRVGYTF. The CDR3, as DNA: TGCGCCAGCAGTGAACTAGACAGGGTTGGCTACACCTTC.

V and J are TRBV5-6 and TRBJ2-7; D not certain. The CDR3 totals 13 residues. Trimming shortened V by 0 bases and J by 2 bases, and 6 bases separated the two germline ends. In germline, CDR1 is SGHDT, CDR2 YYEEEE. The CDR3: CASSLEQTYEQYV. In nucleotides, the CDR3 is TGTGCCAGCAGCTTGGAACAGACCTACGAGCAGTACGTC.

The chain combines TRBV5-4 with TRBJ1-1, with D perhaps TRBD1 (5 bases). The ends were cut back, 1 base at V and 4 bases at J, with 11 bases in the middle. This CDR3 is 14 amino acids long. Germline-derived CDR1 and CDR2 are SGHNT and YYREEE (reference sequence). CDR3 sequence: CASSLQGQGTEAFF. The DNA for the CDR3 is TGTGCCAGCAGCTTGCAGGGCCAGGGCACTGAAGCTTTCTTT.

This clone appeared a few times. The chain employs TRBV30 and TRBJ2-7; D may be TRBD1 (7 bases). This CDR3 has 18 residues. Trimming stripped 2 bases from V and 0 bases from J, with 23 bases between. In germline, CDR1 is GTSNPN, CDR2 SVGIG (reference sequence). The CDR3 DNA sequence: TGTGCCTGGAGTCCCGGGGCAGGGGGGATCCGGAACTCCTACGAGCAGTACTTC. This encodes CAWSPGAGGIRNSYEQYF.

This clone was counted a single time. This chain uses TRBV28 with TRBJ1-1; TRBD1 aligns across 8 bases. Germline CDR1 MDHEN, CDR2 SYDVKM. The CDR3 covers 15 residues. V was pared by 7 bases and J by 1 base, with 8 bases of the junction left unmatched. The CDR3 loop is CASNPAGTGNTEAFF. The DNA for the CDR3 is TGTGCCAGCAATCCGGCCGGGACAGGGAACACTGAAGCTTTCTTT.

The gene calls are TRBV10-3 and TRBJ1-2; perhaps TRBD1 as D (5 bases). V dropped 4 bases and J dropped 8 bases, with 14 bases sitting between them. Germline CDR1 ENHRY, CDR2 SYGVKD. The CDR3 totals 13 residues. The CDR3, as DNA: TGTGCCATCAGTGGGTCTGGGGGGACCGGCTACACCTTC. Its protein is CAISGSGGTGYTF.

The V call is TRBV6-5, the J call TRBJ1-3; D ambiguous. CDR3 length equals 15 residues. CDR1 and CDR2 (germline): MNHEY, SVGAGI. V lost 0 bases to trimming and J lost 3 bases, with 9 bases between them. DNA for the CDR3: TGTGCCAGCAGTTACTCGGTCGGTAGTGGAAACACCATATATTTT. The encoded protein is CASSYSVGSGNTIYF.

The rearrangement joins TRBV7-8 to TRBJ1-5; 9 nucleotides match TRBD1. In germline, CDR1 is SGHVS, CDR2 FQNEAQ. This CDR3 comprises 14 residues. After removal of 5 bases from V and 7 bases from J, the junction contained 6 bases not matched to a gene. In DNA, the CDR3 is TGTGCCAGCAGCCTTGGGACAGGGAACCAGCCCCAGCATTTT. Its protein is CASSLGTGNQPQHF.

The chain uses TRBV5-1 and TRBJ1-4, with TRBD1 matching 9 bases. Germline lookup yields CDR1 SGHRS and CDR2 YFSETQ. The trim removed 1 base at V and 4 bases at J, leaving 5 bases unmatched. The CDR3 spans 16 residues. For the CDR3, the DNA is TGCGCCAGCAGCTTGTTCGGACAGGGGAGTAATGAAAAACTGTTTTTT. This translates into CASSLFGQGSNEKLFF.

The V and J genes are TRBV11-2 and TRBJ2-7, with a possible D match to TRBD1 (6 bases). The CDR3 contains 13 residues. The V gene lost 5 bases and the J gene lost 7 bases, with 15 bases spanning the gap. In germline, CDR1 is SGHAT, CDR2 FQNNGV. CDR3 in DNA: TGTGCCAGCAGCCCTGTTGGGGGCAGGGAGCAGTACGTC. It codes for CASSPVGGREQYV.

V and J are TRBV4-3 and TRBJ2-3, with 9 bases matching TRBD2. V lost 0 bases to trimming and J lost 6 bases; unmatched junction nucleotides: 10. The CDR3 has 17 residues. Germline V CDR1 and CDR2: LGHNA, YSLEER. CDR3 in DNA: TGCGCCAGCAGCCAAGATTACGGCGCGGGGGGGCTGGATACGCAGTATTTT. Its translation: CASSQDYGAGGLDTQYF.

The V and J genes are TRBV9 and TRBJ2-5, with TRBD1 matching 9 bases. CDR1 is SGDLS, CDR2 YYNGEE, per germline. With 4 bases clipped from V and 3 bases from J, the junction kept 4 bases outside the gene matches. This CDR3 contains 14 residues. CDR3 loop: CASSPWTGEETQYF. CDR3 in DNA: TGTGCCAGCAGCCCCTGGACAGGGGAAGAGACCCAGTACTTC.

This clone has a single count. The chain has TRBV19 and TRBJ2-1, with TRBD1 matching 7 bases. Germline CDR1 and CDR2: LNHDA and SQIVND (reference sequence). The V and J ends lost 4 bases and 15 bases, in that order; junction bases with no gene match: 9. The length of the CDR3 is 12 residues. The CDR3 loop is CASSTTQGWRFF. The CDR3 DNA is TGTGCCAGTAGTACCACACAGGGGTGGAGGTTCTTC.

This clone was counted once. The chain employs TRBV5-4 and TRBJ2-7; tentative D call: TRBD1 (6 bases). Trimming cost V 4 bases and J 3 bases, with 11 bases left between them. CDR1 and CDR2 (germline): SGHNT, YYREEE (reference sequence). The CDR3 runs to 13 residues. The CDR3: CASSRDINYEQYV. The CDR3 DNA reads TGTGCCAGCAGCCGGGACATAAACTACGAGCAGTACGTC.

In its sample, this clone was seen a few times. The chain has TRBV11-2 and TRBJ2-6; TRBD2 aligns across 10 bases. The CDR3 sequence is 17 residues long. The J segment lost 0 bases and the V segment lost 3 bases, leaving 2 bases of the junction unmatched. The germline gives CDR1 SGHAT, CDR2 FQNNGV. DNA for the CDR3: TGTGCCAGCAGCTTCCTAGCGGGGGTCTCTGGGGCCAACGTCCTGACTTTC. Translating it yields CASSFLAGVSGANVLTF.

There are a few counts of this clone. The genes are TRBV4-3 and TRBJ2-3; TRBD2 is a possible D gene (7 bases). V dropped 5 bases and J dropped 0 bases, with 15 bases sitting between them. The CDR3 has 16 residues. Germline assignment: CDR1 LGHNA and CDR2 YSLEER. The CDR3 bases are TGCGCCAGCAGCTTTAGGGGGGGTCCTAGCACAGATACGCAGTATTTT. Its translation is CASSFRGGPSTDTQYF.

As DNA, the CDR3 is TGCAGCGCTGTGGGTGGGAGAGGAGCCAAAAACATTCAGTACTTC. Amino acid sequence: CSAVGGRGAKNIQYF. The rearrangement joins TRBV29-1 to TRBJ2-4; the D gene is possibly TRBD2 (5 bases). The germline V and J ends were trimmed by 7 bases and 0 bases, with 16 bases remaining between them. The CDR3 sequence is 15 residues long. Germline V gene data show CDR1 as SQVTM and CDR2 as ANQGSEA.

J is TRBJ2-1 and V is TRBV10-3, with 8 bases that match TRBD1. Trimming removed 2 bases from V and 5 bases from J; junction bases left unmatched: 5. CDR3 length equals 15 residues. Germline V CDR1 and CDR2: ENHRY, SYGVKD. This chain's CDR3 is CAISEPGTGDNEQFF. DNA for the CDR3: TGTGCCATCAGTGAGCCAGGGACAGGAGACAATGAGCAGTTCTTC.

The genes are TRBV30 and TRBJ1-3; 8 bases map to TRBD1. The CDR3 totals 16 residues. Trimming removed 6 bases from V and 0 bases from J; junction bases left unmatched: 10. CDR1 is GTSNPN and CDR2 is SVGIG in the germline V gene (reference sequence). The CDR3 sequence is CACPGQDPRSGNTIYF. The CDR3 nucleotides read TGTGCCTGCCCGGGACAGGATCCCCGCTCTGGAAACACCATATATTTT.

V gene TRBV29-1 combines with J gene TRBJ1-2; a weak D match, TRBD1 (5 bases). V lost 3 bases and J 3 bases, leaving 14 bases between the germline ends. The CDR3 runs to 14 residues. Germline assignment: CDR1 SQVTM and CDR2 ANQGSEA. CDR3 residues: CSVDPRGYDYGYTF. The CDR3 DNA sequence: TGCAGCGTTGATCCTAGGGGCTACGACTATGGCTACACCTTC. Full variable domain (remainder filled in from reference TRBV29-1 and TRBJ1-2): SAVISQKPSRDICQRGTSLTIQCQVDSQVTMMFWYRQQPGQSLTLIATANQGSEATYESGFVIDKFPISRPNLTFSTLTVSNMSPEDSSIYLCSVDPRGYDYGYTFGSGTRLTVV.

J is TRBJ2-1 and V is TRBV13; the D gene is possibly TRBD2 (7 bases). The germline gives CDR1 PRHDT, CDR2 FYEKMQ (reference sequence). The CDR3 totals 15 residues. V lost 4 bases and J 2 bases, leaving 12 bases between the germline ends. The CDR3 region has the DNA TGTGCCAGCAGCTGGCGGGGGCCCCCCTACAATGAGCAGTTCTTC. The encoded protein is CASSWRGPPYNEQFF.